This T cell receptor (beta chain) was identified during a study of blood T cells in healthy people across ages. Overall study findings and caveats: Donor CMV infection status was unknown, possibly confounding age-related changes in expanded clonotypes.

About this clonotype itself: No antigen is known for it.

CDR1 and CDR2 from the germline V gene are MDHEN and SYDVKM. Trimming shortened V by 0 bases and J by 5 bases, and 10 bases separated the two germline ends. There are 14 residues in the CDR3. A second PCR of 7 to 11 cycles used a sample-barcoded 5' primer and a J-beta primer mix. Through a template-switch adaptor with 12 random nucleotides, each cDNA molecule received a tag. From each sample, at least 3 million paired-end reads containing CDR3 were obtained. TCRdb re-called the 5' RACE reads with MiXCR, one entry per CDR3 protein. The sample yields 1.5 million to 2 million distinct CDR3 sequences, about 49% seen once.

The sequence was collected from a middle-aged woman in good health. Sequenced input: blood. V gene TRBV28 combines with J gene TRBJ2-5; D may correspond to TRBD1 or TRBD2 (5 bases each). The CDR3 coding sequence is TGTGCCAGCAGTTTATGGGGGACGGGGGAGACCCAGTACTTC. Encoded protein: CASSLWGTGETQYF.